This TCR beta chain appears in the sequencing data of a study of blood T cell repertoires in COVID-19. The overall study: T cells, B-cell-depleted T cells, or PBMCs provided the cDNA or gDNA that served as material.

CDR3 length equals 13 residues. CDR1 and CDR2 from the germline V gene are SNHLY and FYNNEI. V shed 11 bases and J 6 bases; nucleotides not matched to a gene: 13. Grouping used clinical history reported by participants in a survey and questionnaire. Assay: immunoSEQ multiplex PCR; the TCRdb copy retains only in-frame clones and omits some. The sample shows approximately 350,000 clones, 75% to 90% of them seen only once. The chain is built from TRBV2 and TRBJ2-7; 7 bases fit TRBD1. The source material was PBMCs or T cells enriched from blood (not recorded which). The clonotype was recovered from a man between 18 and 29 years old who had recovered from COVID-19. CDR3 in amino acids: CAASSTGLTEQYF. CDR3 nucleotides: TGTGCCGCTTCCTCGACAGGGCTGACCGAGCAGTACTTC.